What follows are 24 T cell receptor beta chains derived from one specimen sequenced in a study of blood T cell repertoires in COVID-19. Profiling relied on immunoSEQ multiplex PCR, and the TCRdb table lists in-frame clones only, not all of them. The sample holds 470,000 or so clones, 75% to 90% seen once. Sequencing was carried out using peripheral blood. These receptor sequences come from a human donor in a cohort sampled during active COVID-19.

The chain uses TRBV7-2 and TRBJ2-3; D might be TRBD2 (6 bases). In germline, CDR1 is SGHTA, CDR2 FQGNSA. This CDR3 is built from 15 residues. Deletions cut 2 bases from V and 3 bases from J, with 12 bases between. The CDR3 sequence is CASSLYRSGTDTQYF. The CDR3 coding sequence is TGTGCCAGCAGCTTATACCGGAGCGGGACAGATACGCAGTATTTT.

This sequence joins TRBV19 and TRBJ1-2; D might be TRBD1 (5 bases). Germline CDR1 and CDR2: LNHDA and SQIVND (reference sequence). The CDR3 length is 12 residues. Trimming took off 3 bases at V and 8 bases at J, with 10 bases between the two ends. The CDR3 reads CASSMGNRGYTF. The CDR3 DNA follows: TGTGCCAGTAGTATGGGGAACAGGGGCTACACCTTC.

The CDR3 sequence: CSAMPGQGAFF. The CDR3 region has the DNA TGCAGTGCTATGCCGGGACAAGGGGCTTTCTTT. The V and J genes are TRBV20-1 and TRBJ1-1; perhaps TRBD1 as D (6 bases). The germline gives CDR1 DFQATT, CDR2 SNEGSKA (reference sequence). Trimming shortened V by 4 bases and J by 11 bases, and 14 bases separated the two germline ends. The length of the CDR3 is 11 residues.

This clone has only one observation. V gene TRBV5-6 combines with J gene TRBJ1-5; the D is unclear. Trimming shortened V by 0 bases and J by 0 bases, and 13 bases separated the two germline ends. The CDR3 is 17 residues long. The germline V gene has CDR1 SGHDT and CDR2 YYEEEE. The CDR3 is CASSLAGSEYSNQPQHF. CDR3 nucleotides: TGTGCCAGCAGCTTGGCCGGTTCGGAGTATAGCAATCAGCCCCAGCATTTT.

This clone was recorded a few times. The chain joins TRBV4-1 to TRBJ2-7; 11 nucleotides match TRBD2. The J segment lost 0 bases and the V segment lost 0 bases, leaving 10 bases of the junction unmatched. Germline CDR1 reads MGHRA; CDR2 reads YSYEKL. The CDR3 runs to 19 residues. CDR3 amino acids: CASSQDPQGLAVSSYEQYF. In nucleotides, the CDR3 is TGCGCCAGCAGCCAAGATCCCCAGGGACTAGCGGTAAGCTCCTACGAGCAGTACTTC.

The chain employs TRBV18 and TRBJ1-5, with 9 bases aligning to TRBD1. CDR3 length: 16 residues. J gave up 4 bases and V 3 bases, and 7 bases lay outside the gene matches. The germline CDR1 and CDR2 sequences are KGHSH and LQKENI. The CDR3 region is CASSPNQQGANQPQHF. The CDR3 DNA sequence: TGTGCCAGCTCACCCAACCAACAGGGGGCGAATCAGCCCCAGCATTTT.

J is TRBJ2-1 and V is TRBV27, with TRBD1 matching over 7 bases. The CDR3 is made up of 16 amino acids. V was pared by 8 bases and J by 3 bases, with 13 bases of the junction left unmatched. Germline V gene data show CDR1 as MNHEY and CDR2 as SMNVEV (reference sequence). The CDR3 reads CASRTPGTANYNEQFF. The CDR3 bases are TGTGCCAGCCGAACCCCCGGGACAGCTAACTACAATGAGCAGTTCTTC.

The chain is built from TRBV12-3 or TRBV12-4 and TRBJ1-4, with 7 bases fitting TRBD1. V lost 6 bases and J lost 10; bases outside the gene matches: 8. The CDR3 runs to 13 residues. This CDR3 reads CASRTTGYGKLFF. In DNA, the CDR3 is TGTGCCAGCAGGACGACAGGGTACGGAAAACTGTTTTTT.

The chain joins TRBV28 to TRBJ2-3; 7 bases are shared with TRBD1. The V gene end was trimmed by 8 bases and the J gene end by 8 bases; junction bases not matched to a gene: 13. Germline V lookup: CDR1 MDHEN, CDR2 SYDVKM. This CDR3 contains 14 residues. As DNA, the CDR3 is TGTGCCAGCTCGGCAGGGGGTTACTTGGGTACGCAGTATTTT. Its protein product is CASSAGGYLGTQYF.

V and J are TRBV28 and TRBJ1-4; 7 nucleotides match TRBD1. J was trimmed by 1 base and V by 4 bases; bases with no gene match: 3. CDR3 length equals 15 residues. CDR1 is MDHEN and CDR2 is SYDVKM in the germline V gene. The CDR3 sequence: CASSSRQGTNEKLFF. Here the CDR3 DNA reads TGTGCCAGCAGTTCAAGACAGGGAACTAATGAAAAACTGTTTTTT. Drawing the rest from reference TRBV28 and TRBJ1-4, the complete variable domain is DVKVTQSSRYLVKRTGEKVFLECVQDMDHENMFWYRQDPGLGLRLIYFSYDVKMKEKGDIPEGYSVSREKKERFSLILESASTNQTSMYLCASSSRQGTNEKLFFGSGTQLSVL.

This clone has a single count. The chain combines TRBV6-2 or TRBV6-3 with TRBJ2-7; a weak D match, TRBD1 (6 bases). This CDR3 region has 14 residues. V was shortened by 6 bases and J by 3 bases, with 15 bases between the two germline ends. The germline CDR1 and CDR2 sequences are MNHEY and SVGEGT. The CDR3 sequence: CASSSNRADYEQYF. CDR3 bases: TGTGCCAGCAGCAGTAACAGGGCTGACTACGAGCAGTACTTC.

This chain links TRBV10-3 with TRBJ2-2; D gene ambiguous. CDR3 length: 11 amino acids. V was pared by 3 bases and J by 10 bases, with 6 bases between. The germline V gene encodes CDR1 ENHRY and CDR2 SYGVKD. The CDR3 reads CAISDLSELFF. The CDR3 DNA is TGTGCCATCAGTGATCTGTCGGAGCTGTTTTTT.

The chain combines TRBV15 with TRBJ2-3; 8 bases agree with TRBD2. Germline values: CDR1 LNHNV, CDR2 YYDKDF (reference sequence). The CDR3 totals 15 residues. V was clipped by 2 bases and J by 5 bases; unmatched bases: 6. CDR3 DNA: TGTGCCACCAGCAGACGGAGCGGGAGCGAAGATACGCAGTATTTT. It encodes CATSRRSGSEDTQYF.

The chain employs TRBV28 and TRBJ1-2; 9 bases are shared with TRBD1. The CDR3 totals 17 residues. V lost 6 bases, J lost 4 bases, and 15 bases stayed unmatched. The germline gives CDR1 MDHEN, CDR2 SYDVKM. The CDR3 DNA sequence: TGTGCCAGCAGAAGGCGGGGACAGGGTGTCCCTCCCTATGGCTACACCTTC. As protein: CASRRRGQGVPPYGYTF.

CDR3 region: CASSSARRLAGSNGEQYF. Here the CDR3 DNA reads TGTGCCAGCAGTTCAGCCCGCCGCCTTGCGGGTTCAAATGGGGAGCAGTACTTC. V is TRBV6-2 or TRBV6-3 and J is TRBJ2-7, with D maybe TRBD2 (5 bases). V was trimmed by 4 bases and J by 7 bases, leaving 29 bases between them. Germline V lookup: CDR1 MNHEY, CDR2 SVGEGT. The CDR3 runs to 18 residues.

This chain connects TRBV2 to TRBJ2-7, with 9 positions matching TRBD1. V dropped 3 bases and J dropped 6; count of bases not matched to a gene: 18. Germline-derived CDR1 and CDR2 are SNHLY and FYNNEI. The CDR3 consists of 18 residues. This CDR3 is CASSEPGTGHPRSGEQYF. CDR3 bases: TGTGCCAGCAGTGAGCCCGGGACAGGGCACCCGCGTTCAGGCGAGCAGTACTTC.

Worth noting for this clone: The same CDR3 also results from other DNA sequences found in this sample. The chain couples TRBV20-1 to TRBJ1-1, with D unclear. Trimming removed 1 base at V and 3 bases at J, with 3 bases between. The CDR3 extends over 11 amino acids. Germline CDR1 DFQATT, CDR2 SNEGSKA (reference sequence). The CDR3 loop reads CSARAYTEAFF. CDR3 DNA sequence: TGCAGTGCTAGAGCGTACACTGAAGCTTTCTTT.

J is TRBJ1-1 and V is TRBV9, with 8 bases lining up with TRBD1. This CDR3 has 15 amino acids. Germline lookup yields CDR1 SGDLS and CDR2 YYNGEE. Losses at the gene ends were 1 base for V and 4 bases for J; bases not matched to a gene: 6. The CDR3: CASSVLTGGITEAFF. The CDR3 region has the DNA TGTGCCAGCAGCGTACTCACAGGGGGTATCACTGAAGCTTTCTTT.

The chain has TRBV18 and TRBJ2-4; D unclear. This CDR3 has 12 amino acids. Trimming shortened V by 2 bases and J by 5 bases, and 4 bases separated the two germline ends. In germline, CDR1 is KGHSH, CDR2 LQKENI. The CDR3: CASSPAENIQYF. In DNA, the CDR3 is TGTGCCAGCTCACCAGCAGAAAACATTCAGTACTTC.

The V call is TRBV11-3, the J call TRBJ2-2; D is unresolved. CDR3 length: 15 residues. The V gene lost 3 bases and the J gene lost 6 bases, with 14 bases spanning the gap. The germline V gene has CDR1 SGHNT and CDR2 YENEEA. CDR3 region: CASSFPPFFSGELFF. The CDR3 DNA reads TGTGCCAGCAGCTTCCCCCCCTTTTTCTCCGGGGAGCTGTTTTTT.

DNA of the CDR3: TGTGCCAGCAGCTTACCGACAAGAAACTATGGCTACACCTTC. Translation: CASSLPTRNYGYTF. The chain links TRBV7-9 to TRBJ1-2; D is undetermined. The ends were cut back, 2 bases at V and 2 bases at J, with 9 bases in the middle. Germline CDR1 SEHNR, CDR2 FQNEAQ (reference sequence). This CDR3 region has 14 residues.

V gene TRBV27 combines with J gene TRBJ1-1; possible D gene TRBD1, 6 bases. V shed 3 bases and J shed 1 base, with 9 bases lying between them. Germline CDR1 is MNHEY and CDR2 is SMNVEV (reference sequence). This CDR3 is 14 amino acids long. CDR3 loop: CASSFNRANTEAFF. The DNA of the CDR3 is TGTGCCAGCAGTTTTAACAGGGCGAACACTGAAGCTTTCTTT.

The chain uses TRBV5-6 and TRBJ1-2; 10 nucleotides align to TRBD1. The germline V gene has CDR1 SGHDT and CDR2 YYEEEE. The CDR3 has 14 amino acids. After removal of 3 bases from V and 7 bases from J, the junction contained 6 bases not matched to a gene. The CDR3 region has the DNA TGTGCCAGCAGCTGGGGGACAGGGGCCCGTGGCTACACCTTC. This translates into CASSWGTGARGYTF.

A remark on this clone: The junction departs from germline at one end; a sequencing error may be responsible. The chain links TRBV12-3 or TRBV12-4 to TRBJ1-5, with D possibly matching TRBD1 (6 bases). CDR3 length equals 11 residues. DNA for the CDR3: TGTGCCAGCAGTCTCGGACAGCGCCAGCATTTT. Its translation: CASSLGQRQHF.